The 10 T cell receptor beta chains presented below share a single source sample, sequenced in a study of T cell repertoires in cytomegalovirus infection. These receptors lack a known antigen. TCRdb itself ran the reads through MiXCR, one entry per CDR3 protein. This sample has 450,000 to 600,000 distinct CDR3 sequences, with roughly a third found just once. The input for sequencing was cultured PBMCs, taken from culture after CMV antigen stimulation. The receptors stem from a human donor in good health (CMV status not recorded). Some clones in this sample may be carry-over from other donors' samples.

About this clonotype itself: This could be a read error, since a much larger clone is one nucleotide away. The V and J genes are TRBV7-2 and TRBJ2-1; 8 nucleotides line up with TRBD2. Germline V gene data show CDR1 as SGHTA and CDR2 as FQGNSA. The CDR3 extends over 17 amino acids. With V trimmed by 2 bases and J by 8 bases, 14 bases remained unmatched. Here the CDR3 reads CASSLMGISGMVDEQFF. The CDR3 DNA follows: TGTGCCAGCAGCTTAATGGGGATTAGCGGGATGGTCGATGAGCAGTTCTTC.

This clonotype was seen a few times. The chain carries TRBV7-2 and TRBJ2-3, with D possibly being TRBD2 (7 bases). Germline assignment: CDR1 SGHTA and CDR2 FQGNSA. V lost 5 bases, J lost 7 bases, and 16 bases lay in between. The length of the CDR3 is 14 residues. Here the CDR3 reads CASSTRGGGYTQYF. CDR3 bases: TGTGCCAGCAGCACCAGGGGAGGGGGGTATACGCAGTATTTT.

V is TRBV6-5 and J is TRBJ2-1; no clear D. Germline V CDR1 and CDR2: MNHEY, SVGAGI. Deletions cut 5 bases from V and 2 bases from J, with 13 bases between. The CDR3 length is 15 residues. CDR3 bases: TGTGCCAGCAGTCCAGAAAGGGCGACCTACAATGAGCAGTTCTTC. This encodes CASSPERATYNEQFF.

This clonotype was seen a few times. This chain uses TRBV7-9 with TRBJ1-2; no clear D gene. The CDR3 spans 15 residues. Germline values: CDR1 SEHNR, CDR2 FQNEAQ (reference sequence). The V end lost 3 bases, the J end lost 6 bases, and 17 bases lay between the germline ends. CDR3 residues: CASSFLRFGSDGYTF. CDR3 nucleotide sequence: TGTGCCAGCAGCTTCCTTCGCTTCGGAAGTGATGGCTACACCTTC.

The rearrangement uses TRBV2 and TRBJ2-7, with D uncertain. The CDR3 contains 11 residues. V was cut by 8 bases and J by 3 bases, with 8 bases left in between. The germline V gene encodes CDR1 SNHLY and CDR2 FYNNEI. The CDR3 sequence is CASDSGYEQYF. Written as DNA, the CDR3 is TGTGCCAGCGATTCAGGCTACGAGCAGTACTTC.

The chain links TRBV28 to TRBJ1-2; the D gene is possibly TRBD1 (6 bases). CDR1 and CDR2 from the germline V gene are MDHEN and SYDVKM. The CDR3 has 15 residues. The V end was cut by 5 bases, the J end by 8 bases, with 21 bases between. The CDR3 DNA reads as TGTGCCAGCAGTGTACCGGGACAAACCTTAAGAGGCTACACCTTC. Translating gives CASSVPGQTLRGYTF.

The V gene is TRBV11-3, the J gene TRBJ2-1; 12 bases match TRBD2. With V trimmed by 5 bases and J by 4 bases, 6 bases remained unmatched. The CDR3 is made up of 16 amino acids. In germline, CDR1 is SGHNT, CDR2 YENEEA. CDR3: CASSTGTSGFYNEQFF. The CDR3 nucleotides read TGTGCCAGCAGCACCGGGACTAGCGGGTTTTACAATGAGCAGTTCTTC.

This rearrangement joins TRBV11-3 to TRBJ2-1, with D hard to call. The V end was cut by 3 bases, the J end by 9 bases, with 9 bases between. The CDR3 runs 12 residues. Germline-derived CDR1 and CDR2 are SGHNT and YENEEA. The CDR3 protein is CASSLSAGEQFF. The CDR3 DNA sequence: TGTGCCAGCAGCTTGTCAGCTGGTGAGCAGTTCTTC.

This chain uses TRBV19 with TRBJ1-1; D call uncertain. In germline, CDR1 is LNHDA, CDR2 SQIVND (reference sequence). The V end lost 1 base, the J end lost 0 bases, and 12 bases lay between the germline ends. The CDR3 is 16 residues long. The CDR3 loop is CASSIGISLLNTEAFF. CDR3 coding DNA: TGTGCCAGTAGTATAGGGATTTCGTTGCTGAACACTGAAGCTTTCTTT.

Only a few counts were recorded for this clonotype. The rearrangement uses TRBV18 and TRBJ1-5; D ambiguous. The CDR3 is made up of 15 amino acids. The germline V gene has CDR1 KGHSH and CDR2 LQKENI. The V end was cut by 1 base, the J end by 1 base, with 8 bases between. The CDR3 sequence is CASSPQGLSNQPQHF. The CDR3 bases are TGTGCCAGCTCACCACAGGGTTTAAGCAATCAGCCCCAGCATTTT.